A single T cell receptor beta chain is shown here with its context. The data originate from a study of blood T cells in healthy people across ages. In germline, CDR1 is SEHNR, CDR2 FQNEAQ (reference sequence). The CDR3 covers 13 residues. The V end lost 5 bases, the J end lost 8 bases, and 15 bases lay between the germline ends. Next came a second PCR, run for roughly 7 to 12 cycles, which used a sample-barcoded 5' primer along with a J-beta primer mix. TCRdb reanalysed the 5' RACE reads using MiXCR and keeps one entry per CDR3 protein. The sample holds 750,000 to 1,000,000 distinct CDR3 sequences; 25% to 35% are singletons and the top ten take more than 8.5%. This same sample was also taken into another study, of T cells of mothers and their children.

The sample was blood. The sequence was collected from a woman aged 40 to 55 in good health. V is TRBV7-9 and J is TRBJ1-2; D gene ambiguous. The CDR3 bases are TGTGCCAGCAGCCCAGGCGGCCCCTTGGGCTACACCTTC. This sequence encodes CASSPGGPLGYTF.